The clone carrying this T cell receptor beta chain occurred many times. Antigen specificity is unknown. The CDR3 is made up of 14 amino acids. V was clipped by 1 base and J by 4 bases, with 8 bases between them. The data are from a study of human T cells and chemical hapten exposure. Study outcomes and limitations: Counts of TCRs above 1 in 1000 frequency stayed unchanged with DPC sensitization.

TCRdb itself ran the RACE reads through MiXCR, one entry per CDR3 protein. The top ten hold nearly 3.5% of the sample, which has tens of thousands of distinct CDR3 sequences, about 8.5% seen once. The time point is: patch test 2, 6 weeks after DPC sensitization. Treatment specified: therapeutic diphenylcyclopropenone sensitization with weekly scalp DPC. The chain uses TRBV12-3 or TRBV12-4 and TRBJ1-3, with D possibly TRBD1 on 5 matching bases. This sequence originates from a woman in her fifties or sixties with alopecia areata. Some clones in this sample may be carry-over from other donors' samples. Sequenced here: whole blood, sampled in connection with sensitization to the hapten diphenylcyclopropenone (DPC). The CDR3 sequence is CASSLGGEGNTIYF. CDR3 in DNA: TGTGCCAGCAGTTTAGGGGGGGAGGGAAACACCATATATTTT.